What follows are 26 T cell receptor beta chains derived from one specimen sequenced in a study of blood T cell repertoires in COVID-19. Assay: immunoSEQ multiplex PCR; the TCRdb copy retains only in-frame clones and omits some. The top ten clones hold roughly 5.3% of a sample with about 150,000 clones, 70% to 90% of them seen once. The sample taken for sequencing was peripheral blood. The receptors stem from a woman in her 50s with acute or convalescent COVID-19.

The J gene is TRBJ2-5, the V gene TRBV21-1; the tabulated D call, TRBD1, remains unverified against the DNA. TRBV21-1 is annotated as a pseudogene. The CDR3 length is 17 residues. CDR3: CASSSRRGTGDLETQYF. CDR3 coding DNA: TGTGCCAGCAGCTCCCGTCGGGGGACAGGGGATTTGGAGACCCAGTACTTC.

This chain joins TRBV19 and TRBJ1-2; 8 nucleotides match TRBD1. Germline CDR1 and CDR2: LNHDA and SQIVND (reference sequence). This CDR3 is 16 amino acids long. After removal of 4 bases from V and 2 bases from J, the junction contained 9 bases not matched to a gene. CDR3 coding DNA: TGTGCCAGTAGTACGGGACAGGCTTTTATAAACTATGGCTACACCTTC. Protein sequence: CASSTGQAFINYGYTF.

The J gene is TRBJ1-1, the V gene TRBV19; D not resolved. Germline V CDR1 and CDR2: LNHDA, SQIVND (reference sequence). The CDR3 covers 16 residues. V lost 5 bases and J lost 2, with 18 bases in between. The CDR3 DNA reads as TGTGCCAGTAGTGGCGCGGAATATCAGCTTAACACTGAAGCTTTCTTT. Translating gives CASSGAEYQLNTEAFF.

Regarding this clone: Germline and junction disagree at one end, which may indicate a read error. The chain carries TRBV4-1 and TRBJ1-3; maybe TRBD1 (5 bases). Germline values: CDR1 MGHRA, CDR2 YSYEKL. This CDR3 has 11 amino acids. CDR3 in DNA: TGCGCCAGCAGCCAAGATCGCGGACAAGTATTT. It specifies CASSQDRGQVF.

The V and J genes are TRBV7-2 and TRBJ1-2, with unresolved D. Germline lookup yields CDR1 SGHTA and CDR2 FQGNSA. This CDR3 spans 13 amino acids. V lost 5 bases to trimming and J lost 3 bases, with 10 bases between them. CDR3 sequence: CASSPQVDYGYTF. DNA of the CDR3: TGTGCCAGCAGCCCCCAGGTTGACTATGGCTACACCTTC.

The chain joins TRBV6-5 to TRBJ1-5; a weak D match, TRBD1 (6 bases). CDR1 and CDR2 (germline): MNHEY, SVGAGI. The CDR3 consists of 15 residues. Deletions cut 0 bases from V and 5 bases from J, with 11 bases between. CDR3 in amino acids: CASSYSRGADQPQHF. The DNA of the CDR3 is TGTGCCAGCAGTTACTCACGGGGGGCGGATCAGCCCCAGCATTTT.

In its sample, this clone was seen a few times. The chain joins TRBV4-3 to TRBJ2-3, with 8 bases that match TRBD1. CDR1 is LGHNA and CDR2 is YSLEER in the germline V gene. The V and J ends lost 6 bases and 5 bases, in that order; junction bases with no gene match: 7. CDR3 length: 14 residues. The CDR3 loop is CASSHGQGGDTQYF. DNA for the CDR3: TGCGCCAGCAGTCACGGACAGGGAGGAGATACGCAGTATTTT.

The rearrangement links TRBV30 to TRBJ2-3, with D possibly being TRBD1 (5 bases). The CDR3 is 14 amino acids. CDR1 is GTSNPN and CDR2 is SVGIG in the germline V gene (reference sequence). V was trimmed by 2 bases and J by 2 bases, leaving 11 bases between them. The DNA for the CDR3 is TGTGCCTGGAGTCAGATGGACACCACAGATACGCAGTATTTT. It encodes CAWSQMDTTDTQYF.

This rearrangement joins TRBV6-5 to TRBJ1-2, with a weak D call TRBD1 (5 bases). Germline V lookup: CDR1 MNHEY, CDR2 SVGAGI. CDR3 length equals 13 residues. V lost 10 bases, J lost 0 bases, and 12 bases lay in between. CDR3 loop: CAITTAPNYGYTF. In DNA form, the CDR3 reads TGTGCCATCACGACAGCCCCTAACTATGGCTACACCTTC.

The chain recombines TRBV28 with TRBJ1-2; D remains unclear. Per germline, CDR1 MDHEN and CDR2 SYDVKM. The CDR3 is 13 amino acids. Between the trimmed V and J ends, which lost 6 bases and 4 bases, there was a span of 12 bases. CDR3 protein: CASRDRRSYGYTF. The CDR3 nucleotides are TGTGCCAGCAGGGACCGGAGGAGCTATGGCTACACCTTC.

This CDR3 is CASSFQGTNYGYTF. CDR3 DNA sequence: TGTGCCAGCAGTTTTCAGGGGACCAACTATGGCTACACCTTC. The chain is built from TRBV28 and TRBJ1-2, with D possibly being TRBD1 (6 bases). The V end lost 3 bases, the J end lost 2 bases, and 10 bases lay between the germline ends. The CDR3 contains 14 residues. Germline lookup yields CDR1 MDHEN and CDR2 SYDVKM.

The rearrangement links TRBV9 to TRBJ2-2; 8 bases line up with TRBD1. V shed 3 bases, J shed 3 bases, and the junction held 4 bases outside the gene matches. Germline V CDR1 and CDR2: SGDLS, YYNGEE. The CDR3 runs to 15 residues. CDR3 protein: CASSATGDYTGELFF. The CDR3 coding sequence is TGTGCCAGCAGCGCGACAGGGGATTACACCGGGGAGCTGTTTTTT.

CDR3: CASSVPTGNEKLFF. CDR3 DNA: TGTGCCAGCAGCGTACCGACGGGAAATGAAAAACTGTTTTTT. The V and J genes are TRBV7-9 and TRBJ1-4; no firm D call. The V end was cut by 5 bases, the J end by 5 bases, with 12 bases between. This CDR3 contains 14 residues. Per the germline V gene, CDR1 is SEHNR and CDR2 is FQNEAQ (reference sequence).

This clone occurred many times. The chain links TRBV7-2 to TRBJ2-5, with D maybe TRBD1 (5 bases). Germline V gene lookup returns CDR1 SGHTA and CDR2 FQGNSA. CDR3 size: 15 residues. Trimming shortened V by 1 base and J by 1 base, and 10 bases separated the two germline ends. CDR3 in amino acids: CASSLVTGSQETQYF. The CDR3 DNA reads as TGTGCCAGCAGCTTAGTCACAGGTAGCCAAGAGACCCAGTACTTC.

This rearrangement joins TRBV4-2 to TRBJ1-5; D may be TRBD1 (6 bases). The CDR3 has 16 amino acids. V lost 0 bases, J lost 7 bases, and 16 bases lay in between. In germline, CDR1 is LGHNA, CDR2 YNFKEQ. CDR3 protein: CASSQDSGGAGQPQHF. The CDR3 region has the DNA TGTGCCAGCAGCCAAGATTCGGGGGGCGCGGGGCAGCCCCAGCATTTT.

This clone was seen more than once but under ten times. The J gene is TRBJ1-1, the V gene TRBV7-9; tentative D call: TRBD1 (5 bases). In germline, CDR1 is SEHNR, CDR2 FQNEAQ (reference sequence). The CDR3 length is 13 residues. The V and J ends lost 5 bases and 1 base respectively, with 8 bases between them. The CDR3 bases are TGTGCCAGCAGCGCCGGACAGAACACTGAAGCTTTCTTT. This codes for CASSAGQNTEAFF.

CDR3 region: CASLSAKNIQYF. The CDR3 DNA sequence: TGTGCCAGCTTGTCGGCCAAAAACATTCAGTACTTC. The gene calls are TRBV6-5 and TRBJ2-4, with unresolved D. There are 12 residues in the CDR3. CDR1 and CDR2 (germline): MNHEY, SVGAGI. V lost 8 bases and J 1 base, leaving 6 bases between the germline ends.

V and J are TRBV7-2 and TRBJ2-3, with 8 bases matching TRBD2. CDR3 length equals 17 residues. The V and J ends lost 5 bases and 2 bases, in that order; junction bases with no gene match: 12. Germline CDR1 and CDR2: SGHTA and FQGNSA. The CDR3 sequence is CASSIGGGGGLTDTQYF. The CDR3 DNA is TGTGCCAGCAGCATAGGGGGTGGCGGGGGGCTCACAGATACGCAGTATTTT.

The chain uses TRBV9 and TRBJ1-5, with 8 bases identical to TRBD1. Germline V gives CDR1 SGDLS, CDR2 YYNGEE. The J segment lost 1 base and the V segment lost 3 bases, leaving 9 bases of the junction unmatched. This CDR3 is built from 17 residues. Here the CDR3 reads CASSAGGAGESNQPQHF. CDR3 bases: TGTGCCAGCAGCGCAGGGGGCGCCGGAGAAAGCAATCAGCCCCAGCATTTT.

The table lists this clone with a few counts. The chain recombines TRBV6-5 with TRBJ2-5, with D tentatively TRBD2 (6 bases). With 6 bases removed from V and 5 bases from J, the gap between germline ends came to 16 bases. The CDR3 loop spans 14 amino acids. Germline CDR1 and CDR2: MNHEY and SVGAGI. The CDR3 DNA is TGTGCCAGCAGGAGCGCGGGGACTTCGGAGACCCAGTACTTC. Protein product: CASRSAGTSETQYF.

The chain couples TRBV7-2 to TRBJ1-4, with 7 bases aligning to TRBD1. This CDR3 contains 15 residues. Germline V gene data show CDR1 as SGHTA and CDR2 as FQGNSA. J gave up 3 bases and V 5 bases, and 6 bases lay outside the gene matches. CDR3 bases: TGTGCCAGCAGCCCAACGGGACAGCCTAATGAAAAACTGTTTTTT. It yields the protein CASSPTGQPNEKLFF.

The V call is TRBV2, the J call TRBJ1-1; D remains unclear. CDR1 is SNHLY, CDR2 FYNNEI, per germline. V was cut by 5 bases and J by 3 bases, with 19 bases left in between. There are 16 residues in the CDR3. CDR3 amino acids: CASSRGIDRLDTEAFF. For the CDR3, the DNA is TGTGCCAGCAGTCGGGGTATCGATAGGTTGGACACTGAAGCTTTCTTT. Complete variable domain (other parts from reference TRBV2 and TRBJ1-1): EPEVTQTPSHQVTQMGQEVILRCVPISNHLYFYWYRQILGQKVEFLVSFYNNEISEKSEIFDDQFSVERPDGSNFTLKIRSTKLEDSAMYFCASSRGIDRLDTEAFFGQGTRLTVV.

V is TRBV3-1 (or the pseudogene TRBV3-2) and J is TRBJ2-1, with D perhaps TRBD2 (5 bases). The CDR3 totals 13 residues. With 2 bases removed from V and 10 bases from J, the gap between germline ends came to 12 bases. Looked up from germline, CDR1 is LGHDT and CDR2 is YNNKEL (reference sequence). The chain's CDR3 is CASSQPSSREQFF. In DNA form, the CDR3 reads TGTGCCAGCAGCCAACCTAGCTCGCGGGAGCAGTTCTTC.

This clone has only a few counts. The V and J genes are TRBV6-1 and TRBJ1-3, with D possibly being TRBD1 (6 bases). CDR1 is MNHNS and CDR2 is SASEGT in the germline V gene. The CDR3 has 14 residues. V gave up 1 base and J gave up 4 bases, with 8 bases separating them. CDR3 protein: CASSEDGGGNTIYF. In nucleotides, the CDR3 is TGTGCCAGCAGTGAAGATGGGGGCGGAAACACCATATATTTT.

The chain joins TRBV9 to TRBJ1-5; D unclear. Germline-derived CDR1 and CDR2 are SGDLS and YYNGEE. Trimming took off 4 bases at V and 2 bases at J, with 10 bases between the two ends. This CDR3 is built from 14 residues. CDR3 protein: CASSPIGGNQPQHF. CDR3 DNA: TGTGCCAGCAGCCCCATTGGAGGCAATCAGCCCCAGCATTTT.

V gene TRBV5-4 combines with J gene TRBJ1-1; D uncertain. The germline V gene encodes CDR1 SGHNT and CDR2 YYREEE (reference sequence). V lost 0 bases to trimming and J lost 0 bases, with 6 bases between them. The CDR3 contains 14 residues. The CDR3 nucleotides read TGTGCCAGCAGCTTGGACAGCATGAACACTGAAGCTTTCTTT. This translates into CASSLDSMNTEAFF.